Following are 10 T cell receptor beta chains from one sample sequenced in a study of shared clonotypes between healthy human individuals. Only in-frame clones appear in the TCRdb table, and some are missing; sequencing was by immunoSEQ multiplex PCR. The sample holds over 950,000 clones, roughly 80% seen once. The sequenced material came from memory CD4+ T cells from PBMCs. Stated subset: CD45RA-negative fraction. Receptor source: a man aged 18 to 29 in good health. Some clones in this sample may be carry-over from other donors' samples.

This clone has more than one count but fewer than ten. In nucleotides, the CDR3 is TGTGCCATCAGTGAGTCGACCAGGGGGGACACTGAAGCTTTCTTT. Residues: CAISESTRGDTEAFF. The V and J genes are TRBV10-3 and TRBJ1-1; 7 nucleotides match TRBD1. This CDR3 is built from 15 residues. Germline CDR1 reads ENHRY; CDR2 reads SYGVKD. J lost 3 bases, V lost 0 bases, and 4 bases had no gene match.

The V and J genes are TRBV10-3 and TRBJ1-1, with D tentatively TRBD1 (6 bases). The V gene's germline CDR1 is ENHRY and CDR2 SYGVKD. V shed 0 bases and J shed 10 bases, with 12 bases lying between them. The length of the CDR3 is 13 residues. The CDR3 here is CAISESGRGRAFF. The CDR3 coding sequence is TGTGCCATCAGTGAGTCGGGGAGGGGGAGAGCTTTCTTT.

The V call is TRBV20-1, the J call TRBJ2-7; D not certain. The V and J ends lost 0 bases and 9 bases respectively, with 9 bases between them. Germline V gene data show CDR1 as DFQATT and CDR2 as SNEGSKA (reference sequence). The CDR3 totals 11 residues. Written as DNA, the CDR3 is TGCAGTGCTAGAGAGCCGGCAGGGCAGTACTTC. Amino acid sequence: CSAREPAGQYF.

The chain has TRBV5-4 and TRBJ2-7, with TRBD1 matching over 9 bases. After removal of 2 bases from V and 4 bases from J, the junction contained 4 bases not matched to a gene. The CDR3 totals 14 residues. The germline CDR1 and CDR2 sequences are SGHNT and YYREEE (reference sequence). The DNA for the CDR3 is TGTGCCAGCAGCTTACAGGGGGCGAGGTACGAGCAGTACTTC. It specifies CASSLQGARYEQYF.

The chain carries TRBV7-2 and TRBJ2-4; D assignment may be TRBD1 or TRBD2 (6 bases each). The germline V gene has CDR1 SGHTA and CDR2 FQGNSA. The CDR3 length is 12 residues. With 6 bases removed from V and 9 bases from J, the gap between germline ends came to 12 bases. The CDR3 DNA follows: TGTGCCAGCAGTTCAAAGGGGGGCATTCAGTACTTC. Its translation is CASSSKGGIQYF.

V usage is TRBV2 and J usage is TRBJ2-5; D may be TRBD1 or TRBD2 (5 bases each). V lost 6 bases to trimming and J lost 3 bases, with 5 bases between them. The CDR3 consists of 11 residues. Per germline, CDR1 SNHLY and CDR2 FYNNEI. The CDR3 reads CASRGEETQYF. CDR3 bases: TGTGCCAGCAGGGGGGAAGAGACCCAGTACTTC.

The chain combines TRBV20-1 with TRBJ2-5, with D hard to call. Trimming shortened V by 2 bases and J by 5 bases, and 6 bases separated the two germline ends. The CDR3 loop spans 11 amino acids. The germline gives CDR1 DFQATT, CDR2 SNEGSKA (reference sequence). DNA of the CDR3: TGCAGTGCTAGAAGTTTGGAGACCCAGTACTTC. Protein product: CSARSLETQYF.

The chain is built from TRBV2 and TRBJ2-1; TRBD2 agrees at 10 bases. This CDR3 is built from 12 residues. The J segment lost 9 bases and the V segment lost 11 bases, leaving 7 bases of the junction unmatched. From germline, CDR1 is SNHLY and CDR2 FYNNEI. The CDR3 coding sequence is TGTGCCGCAAGGTCTAGCGGGGGTGAGCAGTTCTTC. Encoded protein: CAARSSGGEQFF.

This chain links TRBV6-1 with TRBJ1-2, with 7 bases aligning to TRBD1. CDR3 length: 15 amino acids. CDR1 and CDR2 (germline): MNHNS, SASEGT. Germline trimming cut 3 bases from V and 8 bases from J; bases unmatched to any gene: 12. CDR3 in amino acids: CASSDSTGNSRGYTF. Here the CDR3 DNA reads TGTGCCAGCAGTGATTCGACAGGGAACTCTCGGGGCTACACCTTC.

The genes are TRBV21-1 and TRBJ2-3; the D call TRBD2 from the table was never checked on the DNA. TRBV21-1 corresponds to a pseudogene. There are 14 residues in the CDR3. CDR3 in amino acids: CASSFRLASDTQYF. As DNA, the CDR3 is TGTGCCAGCAGCTTCCGACTAGCGAGCGATACGCAGTATTTT.